What follows is one T cell receptor beta chain and its context. Its specificity is not known. These data come from a study of shared clonotypes between healthy human individuals. Study-wide points: The donor pool, a small one, limited the genetic and exposure-history diversity represented.

For unsorted PBMC, 300 to 350 ng DNA per replicate equaled approximately 30,000 T cell genomes. Per the original data handling: Junction-only sequences without quality scores were provided by ImmunoSEQ, so filtering was different. TCRdb's copy holds only in-frame clones and misses some; the assay was immunoSEQ multiplex PCR. V and J calls and clone size come straight from that table; D and trimming were deduced from the DNA. The table shows 470,000 or so clones, with roughly 80% occurring only once. The CDR3 is 12 residues long. CDR1 and CDR2 from the germline V gene are MDHEN and SYDVKM. Trimming stripped 8 bases from V and 9 bases from J, with 17 bases between.

This clonotype was sampled from a woman aged 40 to 50 in good health. Some clones in this sample may be carry-over from other donors' samples. The sample was PBMCs. The chain combines TRBV28 with TRBJ2-7; TRBD2 is a possible D gene (5 bases). The CDR3 loop reads CASRRSNLAQYF. The CDR3 nucleotides are TGTGCCAGCCGTAGAAGCAACCTAGCGCAGTACTTC.